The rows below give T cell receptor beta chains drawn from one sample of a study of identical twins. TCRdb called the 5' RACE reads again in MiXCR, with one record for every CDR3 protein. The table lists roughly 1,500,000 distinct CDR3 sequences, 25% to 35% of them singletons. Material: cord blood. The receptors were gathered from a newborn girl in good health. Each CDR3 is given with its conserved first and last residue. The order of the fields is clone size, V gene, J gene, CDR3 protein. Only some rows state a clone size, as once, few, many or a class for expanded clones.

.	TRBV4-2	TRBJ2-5	CASSQDWDRGGETQYF
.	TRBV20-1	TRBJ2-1	CSAQRTGTSDEQFF
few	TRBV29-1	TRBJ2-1	CSVGGEVGGDEQFF
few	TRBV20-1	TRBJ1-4	CSARPKRQGLREKLFF
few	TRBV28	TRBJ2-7	CASSSTGPTYEQYF
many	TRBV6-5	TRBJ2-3	CASSYSTGGAQYF
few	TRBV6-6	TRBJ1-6	CASRSEAGGSPLHF
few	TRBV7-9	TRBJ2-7	CASSLAGYLDEQYF
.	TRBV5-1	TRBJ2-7	CASRRQGNYEQYF
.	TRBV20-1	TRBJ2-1	CSVTTSGGASNEQFF
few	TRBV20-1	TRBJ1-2	CSASTPTVANYGYTF
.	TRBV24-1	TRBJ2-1	CATSDPRSLVSNEQFF
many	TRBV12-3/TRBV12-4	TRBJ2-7	CASSSRTSGNYEQYF
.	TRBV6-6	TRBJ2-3	CASSYGSWTDTQYF
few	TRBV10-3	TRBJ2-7	CAISKSPGLAGYEQYF
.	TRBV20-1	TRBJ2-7	CSATSGTVLIQEYF
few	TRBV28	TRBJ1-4	CASSPPDRAREKLFF
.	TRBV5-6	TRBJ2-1	CASSRTPRWDEQFF
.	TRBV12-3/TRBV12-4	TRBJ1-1	CASSLSKSTEAFF
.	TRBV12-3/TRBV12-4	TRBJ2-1	CASRRTGLAGSNEQFF
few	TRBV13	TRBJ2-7	CASTRRGLAVSYEQYF
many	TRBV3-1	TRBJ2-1	CASSQAGGPNEQFF
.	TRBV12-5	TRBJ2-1	CASGLGGGGFNEQFF
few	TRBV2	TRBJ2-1	CASKRSSVEQFF
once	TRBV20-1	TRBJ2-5	CSAGYRTGSFQETQYF
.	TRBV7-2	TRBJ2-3	CASSLARQAGDTQYF
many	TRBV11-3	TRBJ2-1	CASSLGGLAGHNEQFF
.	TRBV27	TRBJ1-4	CASSLTTSRATNEKLFF